These 9 T cell receptor beta chains were sequenced from one sample in a study of CD8+ T cells in alopecia areata. Extraction of RNA preceded its reverse transcription into cDNA, which served as the sequencing template. Generated by immunoSEQ multiplex PCR, the TCRdb table keeps only in-frame clones and is missing some. The table records about 290,000 clones, 58% of them present only once. Treatment in this sample: oral pan-JAK inhibitor, 5-10 mg twice daily. This specimen was CD4+ T cells sorted from blood, taken at week 24, from a patient treated with tofacitinib. The receptor set was obtained from a human donor with alopecia areata.

Turning to this clone: A much larger clonotype is one base distant, so this may be a read error. The chain carries TRBV2 and TRBJ2-5; no clear D. V lost 6 bases, J lost 1 base, and 3 bases lay in between. CDR3 size: 11 residues. Germline assignment: CDR1 SNHLY and CDR2 FYNNEI. CDR3 sequence reads: CASSPQETQYF. The CDR3 DNA is TGTGCCAGCAGCCCCCAAGAGACCCAGTACTTC.

V is TRBV29-1 and J is TRBJ2-7; 8 bases align to TRBD2. CDR1 and CDR2 from the germline V gene are SQVTM and ANQGSEA. The CDR3 runs to 16 residues. The ends lost 0 bases at V and 2 bases at J; junction bases unmatched: 9. The CDR3 region has the DNA TGCAGCGTTGAAGAAAGGGTGCGGGGGGCAACCTACGAGCAGTACTTC. Translation: CSVEERVRGATYEQYF.

The chain links TRBV5-1 to TRBJ1-1, with D maybe TRBD1 (6 bases). This CDR3 spans 16 amino acids. Trimming cost V 4 bases and J 0 bases, with 16 bases left between them. CDR1 SGHRS and CDR2 YFSETQ come from the germline V gene. The CDR3 DNA sequence: TGCGCCAGCAGCCCGGAGTGGGGGGGCCTGAACACTGAAGCTTTCTTT. Protein: CASSPEWGGLNTEAFF.

In its sample, this clone was seen once. This sequence joins TRBV29-1 and TRBJ2-5; D unresolved. The CDR3 is 13 amino acids. CDR1 is SQVTM and CDR2 is ANQGSEA in the germline V gene. Trimming shortened V by 2 bases and J by 5 bases, and 12 bases separated the two germline ends. In DNA form, the CDR3 reads TGCAGCGTTGAACCTCGGGTTCGGGAGACCCAGTACTTC. Translating gives CSVEPRVRETQYF.

The V call is TRBV27, the J call TRBJ2-3, with 9 bases identical to TRBD2. Looked up from germline, CDR1 is MNHEY and CDR2 is SMNVEV (reference sequence). The CDR3 spans 14 residues. J lost 5 bases, V lost 4 bases, and 4 bases had no gene match. CDR3 loop: CASSSPSGVDTQYF. The CDR3 DNA reads TGTGCCAGCAGTTCTCCTAGCGGGGTAGATACGCAGTATTTT.

The gene calls are TRBV30 and TRBJ2-6, with TRBD1 matching 7 bases. The length of the CDR3 is 13 residues. From germline, CDR1 is GTSNPN and CDR2 SVGIG (reference sequence). CDR3 sequence reads: CARQGAGANVLTF. CDR3 nucleotides: TGTGCTCGACAGGGAGCTGGGGCCAACGTCCTGACTTTC.

This clone was seen only a few times. V gene TRBV27 combines with J gene TRBJ2-7, with TRBD2 matching over 11 bases. This CDR3 has 15 amino acids. The germline V gene encodes CDR1 MNHEY and CDR2 SMNVEV (reference sequence). Losses at the gene ends were 4 bases for V and 3 bases for J; bases not matched to a gene: 5. The DNA of the CDR3 is TGTGCCAGCAGTTCCCTGGGACTAGCGGTCTACGAGCAGTACTTC. This codes for CASSSLGLAVYEQYF.

The chain joins TRBV27 to TRBJ2-7, with D unresolved. Germline V CDR1 and CDR2: MNHEY, SMNVEV (reference sequence). This CDR3 region has 13 residues. Trimming shortened V by 2 bases and J by 7 bases, and 12 bases separated the two germline ends. CDR3 amino acids: CASSLTGTQEQYF. The CDR3 nucleotides are TGTGCCAGCAGTTTAACGGGTACACAGGAGCAGTACTTC.

On this clone: Other DNA sequences in this specimen translate into the identical CDR3. J is TRBJ1-2 and V is TRBV5-1; no clear D. Looked up from germline, CDR1 is SGHRS and CDR2 is YFSETQ. Trimming stripped 0 bases from V and 6 bases from J, with 9 bases between. There are 13 residues in the CDR3. CDR3 coding DNA: TGCGCCAGCAGCTTGGCAGGAGAGGATGGCTACACCTTC. It specifies CASSLAGEDGYTF. The whole variable domain, remainder taken from reference TRBV5-1 and TRBJ1-2, is KAGVTQTPRYLIKTRGQQVTLSCSPISGHRSVSWYQQTPGQGLQFLFEYFSETQRNKGNFPGRFSGRQFSNSRSEMNVSTLELGDSALYLCASSLAGEDGYTFGSGTRLTVV.